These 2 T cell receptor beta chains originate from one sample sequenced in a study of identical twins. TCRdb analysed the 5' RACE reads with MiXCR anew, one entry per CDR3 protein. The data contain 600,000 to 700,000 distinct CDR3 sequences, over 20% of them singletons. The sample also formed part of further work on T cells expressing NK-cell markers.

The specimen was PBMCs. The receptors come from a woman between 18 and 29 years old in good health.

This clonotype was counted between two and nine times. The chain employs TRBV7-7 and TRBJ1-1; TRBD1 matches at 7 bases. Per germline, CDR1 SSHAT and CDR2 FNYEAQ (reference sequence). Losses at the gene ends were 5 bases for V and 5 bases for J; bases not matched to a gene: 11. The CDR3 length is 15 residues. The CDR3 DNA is TGTGCCAGCAGCCCGTATCAGGGGGGGGAAACTGAAGCTTTCTTT. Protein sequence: CASSPYQGGETEAFF.

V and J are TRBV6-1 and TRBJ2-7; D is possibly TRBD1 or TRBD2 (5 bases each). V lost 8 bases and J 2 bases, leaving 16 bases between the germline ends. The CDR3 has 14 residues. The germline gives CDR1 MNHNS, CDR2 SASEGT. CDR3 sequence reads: CASVGPQTTYEQYF. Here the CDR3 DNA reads TGTGCCAGCGTGGGACCCCAAACGACCTACGAGCAGTACTTC.